This T cell receptor (beta chain) comes out of a study of graft-versus-host responses after intestinal transplantation. Study overall: As for transplant type, recipients had multivisceral, liver-intestinal, or isolated intestinal grafts. Findings and limits, study-wide: GvH clones occurred in recipient marrow; some first appeared in ileum or blood. Among circulating GvH clones, peak levels were associated with early post-transplant declines in HvG clones.

Germline lookup yields CDR1 LNHDA and CDR2 SQIVND (reference sequence). This CDR3 spans 15 amino acids. V dropped 7 bases and J dropped 4 bases, with 19 bases sitting between them. The method was immunoSEQ multiplex PCR; TCRdb's version includes in-frame clones alone and lacks a portion of them. The profile shows around 96,000 clones, about 94% of them singletons. Regarding this clone: The antigen remains unidentified.

The source was unstimulated CD4+ T cells sorted from spleen or lymph node cells, collected before intestinal transplant. This clonotype was obtained from a human donor who received an intestinal transplant. The rearrangement links TRBV19 to TRBJ1-2, with no clear D. The CDR3 DNA is TGTGCCAGTACTCTAGGTGACTCCCTAATCTATGGCTACACCTTC. Encoded protein: CASTLGDSLIYGYTF.